This T cell receptor beta chain was identified during a study of blood T cell repertoires in COVID-19. In the study overall: Acute and convalescent COVID-19 samples came from the United States, Italy and Spain. T cells, B-cell-depleted T cells, or PBMCs provided the cDNA or gDNA that served as material.

Germline V lookup: CDR1 SNHLY, CDR2 FYNNEI. CDR3 length equals 13 residues. Trimming took 5 bases from V and 7 from J, leaving 12 bases between them. Assay: immunoSEQ multiplex PCR; the TCRdb copy retains only in-frame clones and omits some. Of just over 60,000 clones listed, around four fifths are singletons. Sequencing was carried out using peripheral blood. The chain employs TRBV2 and TRBJ1-5; D is possibly TRBD1 (5 bases). This receptor was obtained from a man in his thirties or forties with COVID-19, enrolled during active disease. CDR3 sequence: CASSMGGGQPQHF. In nucleotides, the CDR3 is TGTGCCAGCAGTATGGGGGGTGGGCAGCCCCAGCATTTT. Looking up the rest from reference TRBV2 and TRBJ1-5 gives the full variable domain: EPEVTQTPSHQVTQMGQEVILRCVPISNHLYFYWYRQILGQKVEFLVSFYNNEISEKSEIFDDQFSVERPDGSNFTLKIRSTKLEDSAMYFCASSMGGGQPQHFGDGTRLSIL.